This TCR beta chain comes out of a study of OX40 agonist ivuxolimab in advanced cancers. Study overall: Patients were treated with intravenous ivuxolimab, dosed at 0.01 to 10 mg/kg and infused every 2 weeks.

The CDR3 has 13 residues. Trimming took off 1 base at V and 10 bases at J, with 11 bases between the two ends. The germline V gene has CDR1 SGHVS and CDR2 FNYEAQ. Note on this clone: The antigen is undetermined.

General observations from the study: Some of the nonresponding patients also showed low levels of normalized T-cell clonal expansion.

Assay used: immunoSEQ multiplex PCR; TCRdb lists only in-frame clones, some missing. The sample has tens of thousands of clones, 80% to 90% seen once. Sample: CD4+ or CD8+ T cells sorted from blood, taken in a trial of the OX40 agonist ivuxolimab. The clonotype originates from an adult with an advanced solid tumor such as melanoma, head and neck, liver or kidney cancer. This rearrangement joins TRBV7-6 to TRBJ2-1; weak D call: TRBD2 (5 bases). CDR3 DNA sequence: TGTGCCAGCAGCTTAGACCCCCCGGGGGAGCAGTTCTTC. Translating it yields CASSLDPPGEQFF.